These 9 T cell receptor beta chains originate from one sample sequenced in a study of T cells in Graves' hyperthyroidism and ophthalmopathy. Researchers took RNA transcripts and amplified the TCR beta CDR3 regions from them. Using the HTBI primer set, a first-round RT-PCR was run on the TCR CDR3. TCRdb re-called the multiplex PCR reads through MiXCR, storing one row per CDR3 protein. The sample records some 500,000 distinct CDR3 sequences, around 15% being singletons. Specimen: blood. The receptors shown here come from a woman in her 30s with Graves' ophthalmopathy.

This clonotype came up many times. V and J are TRBV20-1 and TRBJ2-3; tentative D call: TRBD2 (5 bases). The CDR3 covers 16 residues. The V gene lost 0 bases and the J gene lost 0 bases, with 13 bases spanning the gap. Germline V gives CDR1 DFQATT, CDR2 SNEGSKA (reference sequence). The CDR3 DNA sequence: TGCAGTGCTAGAGACGAGCGAGCGGCTAGCACAGATACGCAGTATTTT. Protein: CSARDERAASTDTQYF.

The chain has TRBV6-1 and TRBJ2-4; tentative D call: TRBD1 (6 bases). From germline, CDR1 is MNHNS and CDR2 SASEGT. Trimming left V 6 bases short and J 4 bases short, with 10 bases between. The CDR3 length is 13 residues. The CDR3 here is CASRIQGKNIQYF. The CDR3 nucleotides read TGTGCCAGCAGGATACAGGGAAAAAACATTCAGTACTTC.

This clonotype was found many times. The chain recombines TRBV20-1 with TRBJ1-1, with 8 bases fitting TRBD1. CDR1 and CDR2 from the germline V gene are DFQATT and SNEGSKA (reference sequence). This CDR3 is 14 amino acids long. V was pared by 0 bases and J by 5 bases, with 5 bases of the junction left unmatched. CDR3 amino acids: CSARDLGQGTEAFF. The CDR3 DNA reads TGCAGTGCTAGAGATCTCGGACAGGGTACTGAAGCTTTCTTT.

This clonotype appeared once. A much larger clonotype is one base distant, so this may be a read error. The chain recombines TRBV3-1 with TRBJ2-1; D is unresolved. The germline CDR1 and CDR2 sequences are LGHDT and YNNKEL (reference sequence). Trimming stripped 8 bases from V and 3 bases from J, with 14 bases between. This CDR3 is 14 amino acids long. DNA for the CDR3: TGTGCCAGCGGCCGTGGAAGGGACTACAATGAGCAGTTCTTC. As protein: CASGRGRDYNEQFF.

The chain carries TRBV7-2 and TRBJ2-2; D is possibly TRBD2 (6 bases). From germline, CDR1 is SGHTA and CDR2 FQGNSA. The CDR3 covers 14 residues. Trimming shortened V by 5 bases and J by 7 bases, and 14 bases separated the two germline ends. CDR3 DNA: TGTGCCAGCAGCCGGGGAGTCGGGGGCGGGGAGCTGTTTTTT. Translated: CASSRGVGGGELFF. Supplemented by reference TRBV7-2 and TRBJ2-2, the full variable domain reads GAGVSQSPSNKVTEKGKDVELRCDPISGHTALYWYRQSLGQGLEFLIYFQGNSAPDKSGLPSDRFSAERTGGSVSTLTIQRTQQEDSAVYLCASSRGVGGGELFFGEGSRLTVL.

This clonotype was counted at least ten times. The V gene is TRBV6-1, the J gene TRBJ2-2; 7 bases agree with TRBD1. With V trimmed by 5 bases and J by 4 bases, 10 bases remained unmatched. Germline-derived CDR1 and CDR2 are MNHNS and SASEGT. The CDR3 runs to 16 residues. In DNA form, the CDR3 reads TGTGCCAGCAGTCACAGACAGGGCCGAGGCACCGGGGAGCTGTTTTTT. This encodes CASSHRQGRGTGELFF.

This clonotype was detected ten times or more. V gene TRBV20-1 combines with J gene TRBJ1-1; perhaps TRBD1 as D (6 bases). The V end lost 1 base, the J end lost 4 bases, and 13 bases lay between the germline ends. The CDR3 extends over 14 amino acids. Germline CDR1 and CDR2: DFQATT and SNEGSKA (reference sequence). The CDR3 DNA reads TGCAGTGCTAGAGGTCAACAGGGACCCACTGAAGCTTTCTTT. Encoded protein: CSARGQQGPTEAFF.

The rearrangement uses TRBV24-1 and TRBJ2-2; D perhaps matches TRBD2 (6 bases). This CDR3 is 14 amino acids long. CDR1 KGHDR and CDR2 SFDVKD come from the germline V gene. V gave up 9 bases and J gave up 4 bases, with 14 bases separating them. As DNA, the CDR3 is TGTGCCACCTCTCGGGGGAAGGGCACCGGGGAGCTGTTTTTT. Translation gives CATSRGKGTGELFF.

The V gene is TRBV7-3, the J gene TRBJ1-5; 7 bases map to TRBD1. Per germline, CDR1 SGHTA and CDR2 FQGTGA. The CDR3 spans 14 residues. V lost 8 bases, J lost 5 bases, and 9 bases stayed unmatched. The chain's CDR3 is CASGLTGVDQPQHF. DNA for the CDR3: TGTGCCAGCGGCCTAACAGGGGTCGATCAGCCCCAGCATTTT. The whole variable domain, remainder taken from reference TRBV7-3 and TRBJ1-5, is GAGVSQTPSNKVTEKGKYVELRCDPISGHTALYWYRQSLGQGPEFLIYFQGTGAADDSGLPNDRFFAVRPEGSVSTLKIQRTERGDSAVYLCASGLTGVDQPQHFGDGTRLSIL.